The following is a T cell receptor (beta chain) sequence with its context. This sample was taken from a study of OX40 agonist ivuxolimab in advanced cancers. The CDR3 extends over 15 amino acids. The trim removed 3 bases at V and 4 bases at J, leaving 6 bases unmatched. Germline-derived CDR1 and CDR2 are SGHTA and FQGTGA. Generated by immunoSEQ multiplex PCR, the TCRdb table keeps only in-frame clones and is missing some. This table has around 84,000 clones, roughly nine tenths appearing once. The TCR originated in an adult with an advanced solid tumor such as melanoma, head and neck, liver or kidney cancer. This specimen was CD4+ or CD8+ T cells sorted from blood, taken in a trial of the OX40 agonist ivuxolimab. The rearrangement joins TRBV7-3 to TRBJ1-2; 9 positions agree with TRBD1. CDR3 region: CASSLDRGASYGYTF. In nucleotides, the CDR3 is TGTGCCAGCAGCTTGGACAGGGGAGCATCCTATGGCTACACCTTC.